This T cell receptor (beta chain) was identified in a study of blood T cells in healthy people across ages. Study background: About one barcoded TCR beta cDNA was captured per two T cells.

Using a J-beta primer mix together with a sample-barcoded 5' primer, a second PCR was run for roughly 6 to 11 cycles. TCRdb recomputed calls from the 5' RACE reads with MiXCR, one row per CDR3 protein. Seen here are roughly 800,000 distinct CDR3 sequences, around half observed once, and the top ten hold about two fifths. Points on this clonotype: Its antigen is currently unknown.

Study results and limitations: PBMCs went unsorted, and a conclusive naive versus antigen-experienced comparison was therefore prevented. Aged donors had fewer naive CD4+ cells and lower diversity than long-lived donors. Lack of knowledge of donor CMV status possibly confounded expanded clonotype changes.

The CDR3 has 16 amino acids. Germline-derived CDR1 and CDR2 are SGHVS and FNYEAQ. The gene calls are TRBV7-6 and TRBJ2-7, with 10 bases fitting TRBD2. The J call may not be correct, given that the DNA end is closer to TRBJ2-5. This TCR derives from a man at least 80 years old in good health. Sequencing was carried out using blood. The CDR3 DNA reads TGTGCCAGCAGCCGACTGAGCGGGAGGGGACAAGAGACCCAGTACTTC. Protein sequence: CASSRLSGRGQETQYF.